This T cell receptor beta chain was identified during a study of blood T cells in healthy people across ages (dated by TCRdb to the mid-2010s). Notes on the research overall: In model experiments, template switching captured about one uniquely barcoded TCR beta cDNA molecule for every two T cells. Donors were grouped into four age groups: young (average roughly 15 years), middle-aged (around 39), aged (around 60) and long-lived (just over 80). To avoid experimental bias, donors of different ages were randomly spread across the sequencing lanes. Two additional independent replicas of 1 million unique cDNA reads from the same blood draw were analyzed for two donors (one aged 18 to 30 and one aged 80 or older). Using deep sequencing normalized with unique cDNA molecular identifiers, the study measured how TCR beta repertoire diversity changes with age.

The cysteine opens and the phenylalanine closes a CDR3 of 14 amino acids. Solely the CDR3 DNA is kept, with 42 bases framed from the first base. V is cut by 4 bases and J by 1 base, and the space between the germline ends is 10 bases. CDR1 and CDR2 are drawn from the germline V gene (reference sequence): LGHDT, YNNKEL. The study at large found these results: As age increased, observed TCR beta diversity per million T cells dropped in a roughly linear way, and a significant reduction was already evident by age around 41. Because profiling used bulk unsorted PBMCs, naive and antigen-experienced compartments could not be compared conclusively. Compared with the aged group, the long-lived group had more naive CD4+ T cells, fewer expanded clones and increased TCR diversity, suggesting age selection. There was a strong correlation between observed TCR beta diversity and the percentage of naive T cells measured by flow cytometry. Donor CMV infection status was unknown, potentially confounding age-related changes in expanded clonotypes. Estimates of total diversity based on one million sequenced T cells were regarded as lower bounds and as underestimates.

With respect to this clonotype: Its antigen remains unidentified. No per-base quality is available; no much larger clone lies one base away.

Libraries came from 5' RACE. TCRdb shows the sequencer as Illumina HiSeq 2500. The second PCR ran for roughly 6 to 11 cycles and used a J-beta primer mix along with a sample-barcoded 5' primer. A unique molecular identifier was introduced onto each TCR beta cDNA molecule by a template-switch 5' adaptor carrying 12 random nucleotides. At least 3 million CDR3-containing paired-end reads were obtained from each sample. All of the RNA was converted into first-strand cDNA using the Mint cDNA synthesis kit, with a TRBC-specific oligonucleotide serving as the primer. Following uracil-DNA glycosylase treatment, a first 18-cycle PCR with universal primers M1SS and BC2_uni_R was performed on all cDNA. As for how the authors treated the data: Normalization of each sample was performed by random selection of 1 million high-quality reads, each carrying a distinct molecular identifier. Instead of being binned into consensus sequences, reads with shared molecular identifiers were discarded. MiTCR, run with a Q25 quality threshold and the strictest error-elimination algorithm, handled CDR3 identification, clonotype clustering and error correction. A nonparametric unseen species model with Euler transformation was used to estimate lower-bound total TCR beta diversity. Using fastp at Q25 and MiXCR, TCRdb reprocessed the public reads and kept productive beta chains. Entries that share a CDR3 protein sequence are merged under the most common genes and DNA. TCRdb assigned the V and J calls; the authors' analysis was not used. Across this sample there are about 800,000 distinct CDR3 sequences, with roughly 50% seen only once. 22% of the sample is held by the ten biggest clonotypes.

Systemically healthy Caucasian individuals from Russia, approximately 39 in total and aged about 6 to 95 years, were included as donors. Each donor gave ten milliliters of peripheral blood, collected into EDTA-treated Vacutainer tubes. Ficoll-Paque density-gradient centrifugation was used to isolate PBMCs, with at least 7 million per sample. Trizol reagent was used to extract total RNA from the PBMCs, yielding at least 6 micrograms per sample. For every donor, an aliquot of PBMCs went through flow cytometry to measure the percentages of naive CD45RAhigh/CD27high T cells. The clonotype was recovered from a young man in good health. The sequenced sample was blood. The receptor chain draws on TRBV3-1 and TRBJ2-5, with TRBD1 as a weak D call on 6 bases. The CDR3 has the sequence CASSPGQPQETQYF. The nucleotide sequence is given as TGTGCCAGCAGCCCTGGACAGCCCCAAGAGACCCAGTACTTC.